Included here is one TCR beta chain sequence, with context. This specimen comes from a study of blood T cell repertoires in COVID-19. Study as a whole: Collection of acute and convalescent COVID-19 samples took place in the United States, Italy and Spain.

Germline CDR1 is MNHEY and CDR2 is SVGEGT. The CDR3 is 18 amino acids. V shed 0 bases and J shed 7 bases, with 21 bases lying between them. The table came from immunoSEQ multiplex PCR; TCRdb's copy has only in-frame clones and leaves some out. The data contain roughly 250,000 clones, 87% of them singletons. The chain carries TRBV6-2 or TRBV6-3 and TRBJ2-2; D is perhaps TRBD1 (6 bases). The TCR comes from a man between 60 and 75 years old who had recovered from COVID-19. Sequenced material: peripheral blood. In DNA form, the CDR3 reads TGTGCCAGCAGTTACTCTGTAGGTGGGGGCCAGGCGAGCGGGGAGCTGTTTTTT. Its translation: CASSYSVGGGQASGELFF.